This TCR beta chain was sequenced in a study of T cell clones after liver transplantation. The wider study: A pre-transplant mixed lymphocyte reaction with TCRbeta sequencing defined graft-donor-reactive clones followed in post-transplant blood.

From germline, CDR1 is SGHTA and CDR2 FQGNSA. Trimming took 4 bases from V and 4 from J; bases not matched to a gene: 7. The CDR3 is made up of 16 amino acids. Libraries were prepared by immunoSEQ multiplex PCR; TCRdb keeps only in-frame clonotypes and omits some of them. The table shows 50,000 to 55,000 clones, with over 65% occurring only once. This rearrangement joins TRBV7-2 to TRBJ1-3; 10 nucleotides match TRBD1. The sequence was collected from a human patient who received a liver transplant. Certain T cells may be donor cells from the graft. The sample here was CD4+ T cells from blood, taken around 52 months after liver transplant. The CDR3 reads CASSSFRDRGGNTIYF. CDR3 DNA: TGTGCCAGCAGCTCCTTCCGGGACAGGGGAGGAAACACCATATATTTT.